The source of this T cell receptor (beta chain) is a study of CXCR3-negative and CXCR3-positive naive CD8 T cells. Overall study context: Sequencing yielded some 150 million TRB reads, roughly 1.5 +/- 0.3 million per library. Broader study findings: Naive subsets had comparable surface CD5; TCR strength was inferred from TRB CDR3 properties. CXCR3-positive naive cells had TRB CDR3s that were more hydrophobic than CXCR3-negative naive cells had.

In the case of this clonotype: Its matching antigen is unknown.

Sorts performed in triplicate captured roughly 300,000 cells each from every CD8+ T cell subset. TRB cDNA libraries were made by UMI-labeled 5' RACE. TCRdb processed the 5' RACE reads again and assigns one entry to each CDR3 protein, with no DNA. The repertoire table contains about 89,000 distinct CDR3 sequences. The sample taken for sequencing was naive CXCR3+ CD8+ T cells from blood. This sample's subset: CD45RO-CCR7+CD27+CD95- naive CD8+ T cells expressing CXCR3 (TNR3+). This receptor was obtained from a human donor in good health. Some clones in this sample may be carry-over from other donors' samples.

The CDR3 is CASSPGTESSYEQYF. V gene TRBV5-1 combines with J gene TRBJ2-7; checking the TCRdb D call of TRBD1 is not possible without DNA. This CDR3 region has 15 residues. CDR1 and CDR2 from the germline V gene are SGHRS and YFSETQ.